The 2 T cell receptor beta chains in this list originate from one sample, sequenced in a study of shared clonotypes between healthy human individuals. Method: immunoSEQ multiplex PCR; TCRdb's copy keeps in-frame clones and lacks some. The data contain about half a million clones, 81% of them singletons. What was sequenced was PBMCs. All receptors come from a woman in her thirties or forties in good health. Some clones in this sample may be carry-over from other donors' samples.

The chain links TRBV29-1 to TRBJ1-3; no clear D. CDR1 and CDR2 (germline): SQVTM, ANQGSEA. The V end was cut by 4 bases, the J end by 0 bases, with 4 bases between. The CDR3 has 12 residues. The chain's CDR3 is CSVGYSGNTIYF. The CDR3 nucleotides are TGCAGCGTTGGGTACTCTGGAAACACCATATATTTT.

V and J are TRBV2 and TRBJ1-2; possibly TRBD1 for D (5 bases). Germline CDR1 is SNHLY and CDR2 is FYNNEI. Trimming took 3 bases from V and 4 from J, leaving 12 bases between them. This CDR3 is built from 14 residues. The CDR3 coding sequence is TGTGCCAGCAGTGACTGGGACGTTGGCTATGGCTACACCTTC. Protein sequence: CASSDWDVGYGYTF.